The 19 T cell receptor beta chains in this list originate from one sample, sequenced in a study of T-cell reconstitution after alpha-beta-depleted transplantation in children (TCRdb year 2016). The sample's treatment or condition, from its label and the paper: allogeneic hematopoietic cell transplantation with graft depleted of TCRalphabeta T cells and CD19 B cells. The library was obtained by PCR. Sequencing was performed on an Illumina HiSeq 2500. TCR libraries were prepared with molecular barcoding, using unique molecular identifiers to normalize TCRbeta repertoire quantification. TCRdb cleaned the public reads at Q25 with fastp, built clones with MiXCR and kept in-frame beta chains. Merged by CDR3 protein, the rows form single entries marked with the most common genes and DNA. Counted in this sample were roughly 670,000 distinct CDR3 sequences; 10% to 15% of them appeared once. The ten largest clones take up about 0.77% of the sample.

The sequencing used PBMCs, collected before TCRalphabeta/CD19-depleted stem cell transplant. These receptors originate from a girl aged 2 to 9 with congenital amegakaryocytic thrombocytopenia, due to receive a stem cell transplant.

The chain couples TRBV20-1 to TRBJ2-5, with 8 bases matching TRBD1. This CDR3 region has 16 residues. Germline V CDR1 and CDR2: DFQATT, SNEGSKA (reference sequence). The junction had 16 bases not matched to a gene; V was cut back by 6 bases and J by 4 bases. CDR3 DNA sequence: TGCAGTGCGCCCCTCTGGGACAGGCCTATGGTAGAGACCCAGTACTTC. Translation gives CSAPLWDRPMVETQYF.

There are a few counts of this clonotype. This rearrangement joins TRBV20-1 to TRBJ2-7, with 7 bases fitting TRBD2. This CDR3 is 14 amino acids long. Germline V gene lookup returns CDR1 DFQATT and CDR2 SNEGSKA (reference sequence). Losses at the gene ends were 2 bases for V and 4 bases for J; bases not matched to a gene: 8. The CDR3 sequence: CSARPSGGGYEQYF. CDR3 sequence (DNA): TGCAGTGCTAGACCGAGTGGCGGGGGATACGAGCAGTACTTC.

The chain links TRBV7-9 to TRBJ2-7, with 9 nucleotides matching TRBD2. The germline V gene has CDR1 SEHNR and CDR2 FQNEAQ (reference sequence). CDR3 length: 15 residues. The trim removed 5 bases at V and 3 bases at J, leaving 8 bases unmatched. As DNA, the CDR3 is TGTGCCAGCAGCCCCCTGGTTAGCGGGAGCTACGAGCAGTACTTC. Protein product: CASSPLVSGSYEQYF.

This clonotype was seen a few times. The chain links TRBV27 to TRBJ1-2; D call uncertain. The ends were cut back, 0 bases at V and 5 bases at J, with 10 bases in the middle. The CDR3 covers 14 residues. From germline, CDR1 is MNHEY and CDR2 SMNVEV (reference sequence). CDR3 sequence: CASSLSKGGYGYTF. The CDR3 DNA reads TGTGCCAGCAGTTTATCTAAAGGAGGGTATGGCTACACCTTC.

This clonotype was counted at least ten times. The CDR3 loop reads CASSDSSEQFF. CDR3 DNA: TGCGCCAGCAGCGACTCCTCTGAGCAGTTCTTC. This chain links TRBV5-1 with TRBJ2-1; D uncertain. Germline assignment: CDR1 SGHRS and CDR2 YFSETQ. The CDR3 is 11 amino acids. Trimming left V 4 bases short and J 9 bases short, with 8 bases between.

At least ten counts were recorded for this clonotype. For the CDR3, the DNA is TGCAGTGCTAGGGTAGCGGGAGGAGGACAAGAGACCCAGTACTTC. Protein product: CSARVAGGGQETQYF. J is TRBJ2-5 and V is TRBV20-1, with TRBD2 identical over 10 bases. V trimming: 3 bases; J trimming: 2 bases; junction bases outside the gene matches: 6. The CDR3 sequence is 15 residues long. The V gene's germline CDR1 is DFQATT and CDR2 SNEGSKA (reference sequence).

This clonotype was found many times. The chain joins TRBV2 to TRBJ2-2; D perhaps matches TRBD2 (6 bases). The CDR3 runs 14 residues. CDR1 SNHLY and CDR2 FYNNEI come from the germline V gene. The V and J ends lost 4 bases and 3 bases respectively, with 9 bases between them. CDR3: CASSVTRDTGELFF. In nucleotides, the CDR3 is TGTGCCAGCAGTGTGACTAGGGACACCGGGGAGCTGTTTTTT.

This chain joins TRBV7-9 and TRBJ2-7; tentatively, D is TRBD1 (6 bases). Germline CDR1 is SEHNR and CDR2 is FQNEAQ (reference sequence). The CDR3 contains 14 residues. Trimming took off 5 bases at V and 2 bases at J, with 13 bases between the two ends. CDR3 sequence (DNA): TGTGCCAGCAGCCCGAGGACAGTCGCCTACGAGCAGTACTTC. Protein sequence: CASSPRTVAYEQYF. Drawing the rest from reference TRBV7-9 and TRBJ2-7, the complete variable domain is DTGVSQNPRHKITKRGQNVTFRCDPISEHNRLYWYRQTLGQGPEFLTYFQNEAQLEKSRLLSDRFSAERPKGSFSTLEIQRTEQGDSAMYLCASSPRTVAYEQYFGPGTRLTVT.

The chain joins TRBV25-1 to TRBJ1-2, with D perhaps matching TRBD1 (6 bases). V dropped 3 bases and J dropped 4 bases, with 12 bases sitting between them. The CDR3 extends over 14 amino acids. Germline lookup yields CDR1 MGHDK and CDR2 SYGVNS. The CDR3: CASSDHTGIYGYTF. The CDR3, as DNA: TGTGCCAGCAGTGACCATACAGGGATCTATGGCTACACCTTC.

This chain uses TRBV5-1 with TRBJ2-7; 7 nucleotides align to TRBD2. This CDR3 has 17 amino acids. Germline V gives CDR1 SGHRS, CDR2 YFSETQ. Trimming cost V 4 bases and J 5 bases; bases outside gene matches: 18. CDR3 loop: CASSPRNGAGVGDEQYF. CDR3 in DNA: TGCGCCAGCAGCCCTCGAAATGGCGCGGGAGTCGGCGACGAGCAGTACTTC.

The rearrangement uses TRBV7-8 and TRBJ1-2; D not certain. The V gene's germline CDR1 is SGHVS and CDR2 FQNEAQ. V lost 1 base, J lost 3 bases, and 9 bases lay in between. The CDR3 runs 14 residues. The CDR3 DNA is TGTGCCAGCAGCTTAGGGGCAGTATACTATGGCTACACCTTC. This translates into CASSLGAVYYGYTF.

This clonotype appeared many times. The chain carries TRBV24-1 and TRBJ2-3, with TRBD1 identical over 9 bases. Unmatched junction bases numbered 11, after V lost 2 bases and J lost 0 bases. The CDR3 is made up of 19 amino acids. Germline CDR1 KGHDR, CDR2 SFDVKD. The CDR3 sequence is CATSDYRASGTGSTDTQYF. Here the CDR3 DNA reads TGTGCCACCAGTGATTACAGGGCCTCCGGGACAGGGAGCACAGATACGCAGTATTTT.

This clonotype was observed a single time. This chain links TRBV27 with TRBJ2-1, with 13 nucleotides matching TRBD2. CDR3 size: 16 residues. With V trimmed by 10 bases and J by 0 bases, 6 bases remained unmatched. The V gene's germline CDR1 is MNHEY and CDR2 SMNVEV (reference sequence). CDR3 DNA: TGTGCCACCGGGACTAGCGGGACCTACTCCTACAATGAGCAGTTCTTC. Translation: CATGTSGTYSYNEQFF.

This clonotype was observed at least ten times. J is TRBJ1-4 and V is TRBV12-3 or TRBV12-4, with TRBD1 identical over 8 bases. V shed 6 bases, J shed 1 base, and the junction held 7 bases outside the gene matches. This CDR3 is 16 amino acids long. CDR3: CASRVDRGLTNEKLFF. Written as DNA, the CDR3 is TGTGCCAGCAGAGTAGACAGGGGTTTAACTAATGAAAAACTGTTTTTT.

About this clonotype itself: One end of the junction varies from germline; a read error may be responsible. The chain recombines TRBV7-3 with TRBJ1-1, with TRBD1 identical over 11 bases. The germline V gene has CDR1 SGHTA and CDR2 FQGTGA. This CDR3 has 13 amino acids. The CDR3 DNA is TGTGCCAGCAGCCGAGGGACAGGGGGTGAAGCTTCCTTT. Encoded protein: CASSRGTGGEASF.

To note about this clonotype: A much larger clonotype is one base distant, so this may be a read error. The V and J genes are TRBV12-3 or TRBV12-4 and TRBJ1-3; unclear D gene. This CDR3 spans 17 amino acids. The CDR3 sequence: CARSFLTARFSGNTIYF. The DNA for the CDR3 is TGTGCCCGCAGTTTCCTGACGGCCCGATTCTCTGGAAACACCATATATTTT.

This clonotype was counted only a few times. The rearrangement links TRBV5-1 to TRBJ2-3, with D possibly matching TRBD1 (6 bases). V was pared by 8 bases and J by 2 bases, with 18 bases between. The germline gives CDR1 SGHRS, CDR2 YFSETQ. CDR3 length equals 15 residues. CDR3 in amino acids: CASTTGLEHTDTQYF. The CDR3 DNA sequence: TGCGCCAGTACTACAGGGCTTGAGCACACAGATACGCAGTATTTT.

In this sample, this clonotype turned up many times. The rearrangement joins TRBV21-1 to TRBJ1-5. TRBV21-1 is noted as a pseudogene. The CDR3 is 13 amino acids. The CDR3 protein is CARLKAENQPQHF. The CDR3 region has the DNA TGTGCCAGGCTCAAGGCAGAAAATCAGCCCCAGCATTTT.

This clonotype has only a few counts. The chain combines TRBV4-1 with TRBJ2-1; 8 positions match TRBD2. V was pared by 1 base and J by 4 bases, with 6 bases of the junction left unmatched. CDR3 length equals 16 residues. Per germline, CDR1 MGHRA and CDR2 YSYEKL. The chain's CDR3 is CASSQAPLADYNEQFF. The CDR3 DNA sequence: TGCGCCAGCAGCCAAGCTCCACTAGCGGATTACAATGAGCAGTTCTTC.